The present T cell receptor beta chain was sequenced within a study of cytomegalovirus exposure and HLA in healthy donors. The PCR employed 60 Vbeta primers together with 13 Jbeta primers. Some clones are missing from TCRdb's copy, which holds only in-frame ones; the method was immunoSEQ multiplex PCR. The data show some 150,000 clones, with more than 70% seen just once and just over 4.5% held by the top ten. Of note for this clone: The same CDR3 arises from other DNA sequences in this sample as well.

V dropped 0 bases and J dropped 7 bases, with 17 bases sitting between them. Germline values: CDR1 SGHRS, CDR2 YFSETQ. This CDR3 is built from 16 residues. The TCR was taken from a woman in her forties or fifties in good health and CMV-seropositive. V and J are TRBV5-1 and TRBJ1-5; D gene ambiguous. Sequenced input: PBMCs. CDR3 sequence (DNA): TGCGCCAGCAGCTTGGAACCGGGAGAACGAGGCCAGCCCCAGCATTTT. Encoded protein: CASSLEPGERGQPQHF.